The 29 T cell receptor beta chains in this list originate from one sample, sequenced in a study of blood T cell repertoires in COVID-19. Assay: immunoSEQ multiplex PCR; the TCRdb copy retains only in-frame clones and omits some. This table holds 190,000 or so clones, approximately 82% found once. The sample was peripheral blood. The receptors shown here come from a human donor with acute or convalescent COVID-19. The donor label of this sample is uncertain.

CDR3 nucleotide sequence: TGTGCCAGCAGCTGGACGACAGGAAATAATTCACCCCTCCACTTT. Protein product: CASSWTTGNNSPLHF. This chain uses TRBV5-5 with TRBJ1-6, with TRBD1 as a possible D gene (6 bases). The CDR3 is 15 residues long. V lost 3 bases and J lost 5, with 12 bases in between. Germline V gene data show CDR1 as SGHKS and CDR2 as YYEKEE (reference sequence).

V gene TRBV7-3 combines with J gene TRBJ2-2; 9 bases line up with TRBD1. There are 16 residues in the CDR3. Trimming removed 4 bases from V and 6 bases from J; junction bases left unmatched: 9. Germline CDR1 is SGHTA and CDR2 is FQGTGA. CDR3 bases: TGTGCCAGCAGCTACCGCCCGGGACAGGGACCCGGGGAGCTGTTTTTT. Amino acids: CASSYRPGQGPGELFF.

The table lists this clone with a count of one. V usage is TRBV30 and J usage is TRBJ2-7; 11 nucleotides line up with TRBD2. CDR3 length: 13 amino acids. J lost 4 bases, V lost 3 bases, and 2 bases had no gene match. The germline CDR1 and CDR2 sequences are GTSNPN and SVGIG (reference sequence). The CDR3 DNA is TGTGCCTGGAGACTAGCGGGAGTGTACGAGCAGTACTTC. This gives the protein CAWRLAGVYEQYF.

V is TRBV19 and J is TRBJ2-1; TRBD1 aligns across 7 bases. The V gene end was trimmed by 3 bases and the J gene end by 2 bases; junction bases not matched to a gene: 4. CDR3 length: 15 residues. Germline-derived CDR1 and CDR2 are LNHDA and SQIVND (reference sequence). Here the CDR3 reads CASSIGQGAYNEQFF. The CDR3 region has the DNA TGTGCCAGTAGTATCGGGCAGGGGGCCTACAATGAGCAGTTCTTC.

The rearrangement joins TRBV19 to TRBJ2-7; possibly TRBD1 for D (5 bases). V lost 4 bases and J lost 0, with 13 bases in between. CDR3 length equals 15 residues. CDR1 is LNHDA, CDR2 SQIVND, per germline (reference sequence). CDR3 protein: CASSTLLGPSYEQYF. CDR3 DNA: TGTGCCAGTAGTACCCTTTTGGGGCCCTCCTACGAGCAGTACTTC.

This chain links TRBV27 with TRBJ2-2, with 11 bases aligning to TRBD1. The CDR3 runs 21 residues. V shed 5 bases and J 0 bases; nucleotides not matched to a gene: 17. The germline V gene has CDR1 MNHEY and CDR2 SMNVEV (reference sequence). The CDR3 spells CASSPRWGQGGTITNTGELFF. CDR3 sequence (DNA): TGTGCCAGCAGTCCAAGATGGGGACAGGGGGGGACTATAACGAACACCGGGGAGCTGTTTTTT.

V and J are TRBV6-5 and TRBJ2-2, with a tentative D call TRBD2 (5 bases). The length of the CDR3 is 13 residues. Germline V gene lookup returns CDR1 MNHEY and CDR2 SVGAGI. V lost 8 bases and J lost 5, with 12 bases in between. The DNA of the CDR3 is TGTGCCAGCCGTATAAGAGGGACCGGGGAGCTGTTTTTT. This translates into CASRIRGTGELFF.

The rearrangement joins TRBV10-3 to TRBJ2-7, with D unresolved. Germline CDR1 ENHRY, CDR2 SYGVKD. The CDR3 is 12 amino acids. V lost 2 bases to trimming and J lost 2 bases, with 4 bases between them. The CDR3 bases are TGTGCCATCAGTGAGCTACCCTACGAGCAGTACTTC. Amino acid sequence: CAISELPYEQYF.

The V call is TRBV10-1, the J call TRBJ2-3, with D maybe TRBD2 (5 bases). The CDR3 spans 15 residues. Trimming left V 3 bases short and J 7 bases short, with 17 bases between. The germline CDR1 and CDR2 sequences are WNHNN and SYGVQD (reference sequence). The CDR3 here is CASSESLAGTNTQYF. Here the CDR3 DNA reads TGCGCCAGCAGTGAATCGCTAGCAGGAACAAATACGCAGTATTTT.

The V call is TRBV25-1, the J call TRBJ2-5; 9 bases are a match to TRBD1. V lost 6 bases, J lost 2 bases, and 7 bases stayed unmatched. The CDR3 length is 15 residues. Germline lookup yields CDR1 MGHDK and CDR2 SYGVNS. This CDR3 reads CASSPDRGIQETQYF. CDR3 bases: TGTGCCAGCAGCCCTGACAGGGGGATACAAGAGACCCAGTACTTC.

CDR3 sequence: CASSFGQGAVGTQYF. In nucleotides, the CDR3 is TGTGCCAGCAGCTTCGGGCAGGGGGCAGTGGGGACCCAGTACTTC. This rearrangement joins TRBV5-8 to TRBJ2-5; 8 nucleotides match TRBD1. The V gene end was trimmed by 2 bases and the J gene end by 7 bases; junction bases not matched to a gene: 10. This CDR3 contains 15 residues. The germline gives CDR1 SGHTS, CDR2 YDEGEE.

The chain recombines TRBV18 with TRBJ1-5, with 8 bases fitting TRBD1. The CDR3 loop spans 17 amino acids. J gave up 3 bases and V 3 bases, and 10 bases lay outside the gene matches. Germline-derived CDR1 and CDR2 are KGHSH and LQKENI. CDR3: CASSPGSGTGYNQPQHF. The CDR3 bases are TGTGCCAGCTCACCGGGGTCCGGGACAGGTTACAATCAGCCCCAGCATTTT. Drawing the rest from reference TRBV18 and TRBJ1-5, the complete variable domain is NAGVMQNPRHLVRRRGQEARLRCSPMKGHSHVYWYRQLPEEGLKFMVYLQKENIIDESGMPKERFSAEFPKEGPSILRIQQVVRGDSAAYFCASSPGSGTGYNQPQHFGDGTRLSIL.

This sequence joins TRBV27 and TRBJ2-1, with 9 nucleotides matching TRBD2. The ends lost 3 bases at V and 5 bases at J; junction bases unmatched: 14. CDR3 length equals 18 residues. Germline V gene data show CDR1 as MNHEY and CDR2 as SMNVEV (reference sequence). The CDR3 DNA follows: TGTGCCAGCAGTTTCTTTGCGGGAGGGCCGTCCCCTAACAATGAGCAGTTCTTC. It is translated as CASSFFAGGPSPNNEQFF.

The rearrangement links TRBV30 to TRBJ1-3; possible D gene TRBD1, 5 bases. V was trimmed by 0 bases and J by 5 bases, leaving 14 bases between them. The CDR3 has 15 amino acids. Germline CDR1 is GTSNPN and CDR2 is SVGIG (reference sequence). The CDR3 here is CAWSVSGGGRNTIYF. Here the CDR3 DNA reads TGTGCCTGGAGTGTATCGGGGGGAGGAAGAAACACCATATATTTT.

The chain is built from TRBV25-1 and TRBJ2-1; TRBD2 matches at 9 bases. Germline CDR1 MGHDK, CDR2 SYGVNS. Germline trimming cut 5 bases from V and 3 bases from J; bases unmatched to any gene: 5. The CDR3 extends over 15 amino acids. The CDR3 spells CASSLAGVGYNEQFF. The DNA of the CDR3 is TGTGCCAGCAGTTTAGCGGGAGTCGGCTACAATGAGCAGTTCTTC.

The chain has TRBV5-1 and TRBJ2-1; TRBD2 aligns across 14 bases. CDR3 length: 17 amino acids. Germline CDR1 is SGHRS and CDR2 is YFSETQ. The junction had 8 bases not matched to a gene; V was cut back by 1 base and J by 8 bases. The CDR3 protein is CASSLKGSGLAGDEQFF. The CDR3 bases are TGCGCCAGCAGCTTGAAGGGGTCGGGACTAGCGGGAGATGAGCAGTTCTTC.

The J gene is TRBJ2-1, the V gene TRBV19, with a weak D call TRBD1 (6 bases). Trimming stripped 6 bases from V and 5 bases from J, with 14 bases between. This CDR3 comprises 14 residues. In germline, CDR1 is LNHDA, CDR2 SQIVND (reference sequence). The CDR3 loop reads CASSYRVGDNEQFF. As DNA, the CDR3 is TGTGCCAGTAGCTACAGGGTTGGGGACAATGAGCAGTTCTTC.

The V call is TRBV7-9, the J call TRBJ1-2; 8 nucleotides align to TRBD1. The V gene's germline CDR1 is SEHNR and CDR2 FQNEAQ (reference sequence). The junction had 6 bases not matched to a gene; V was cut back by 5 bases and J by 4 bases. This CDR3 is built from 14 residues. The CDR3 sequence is CASSARGLPYGYTF. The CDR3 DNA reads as TGTGCCAGCAGCGCCAGGGGGCTCCCCTATGGCTACACCTTC.

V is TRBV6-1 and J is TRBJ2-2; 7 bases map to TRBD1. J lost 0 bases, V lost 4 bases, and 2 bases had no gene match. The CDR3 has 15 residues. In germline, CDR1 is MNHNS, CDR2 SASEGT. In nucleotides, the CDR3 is TGTGCCAGCAGTGCAGGGGGTACGAACACCGGGGAGCTGTTTTTT. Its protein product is CASSAGGTNTGELFF.

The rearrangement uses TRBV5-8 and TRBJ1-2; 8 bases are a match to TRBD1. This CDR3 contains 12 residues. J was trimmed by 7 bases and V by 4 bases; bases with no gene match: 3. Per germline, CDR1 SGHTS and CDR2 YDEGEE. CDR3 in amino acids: CASSEDRAGYTF. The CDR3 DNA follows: TGTGCCAGCAGCGAGGACAGGGCTGGCTACACCTTC. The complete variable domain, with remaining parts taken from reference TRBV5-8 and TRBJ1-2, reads EAGVTQSPTHLIKTRGQQATLRCSPISGHTSVYWYQQALGLGLQFLLWYDEGEERNRGNFPPRFSGRQFPNYSSELNVNALELEDSALYLCASSEDRAGYTFGSGTRLTVV.

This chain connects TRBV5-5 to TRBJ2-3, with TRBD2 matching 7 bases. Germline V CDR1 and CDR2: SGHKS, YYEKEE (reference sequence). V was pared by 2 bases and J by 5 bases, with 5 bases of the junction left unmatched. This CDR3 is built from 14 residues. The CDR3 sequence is CASSLLAPQDTQYF. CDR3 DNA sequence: TGTGCCAGCAGCTTACTAGCGCCCCAAGATACGCAGTATTTT.

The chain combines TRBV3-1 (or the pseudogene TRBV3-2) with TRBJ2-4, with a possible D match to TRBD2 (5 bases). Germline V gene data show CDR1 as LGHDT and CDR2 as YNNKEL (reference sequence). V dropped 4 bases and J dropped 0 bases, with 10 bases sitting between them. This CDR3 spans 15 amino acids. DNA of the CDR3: TGTGCCAGCAGCCGGGAGACGTTAGCCAAAAACATTCAGTACTTC. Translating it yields CASSRETLAKNIQYF.

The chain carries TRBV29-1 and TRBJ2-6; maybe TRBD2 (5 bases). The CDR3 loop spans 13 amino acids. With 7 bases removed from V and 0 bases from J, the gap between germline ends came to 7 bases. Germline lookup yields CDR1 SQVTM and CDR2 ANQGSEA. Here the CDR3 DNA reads TGCAGCGCTCGGGGCTCTGGGGCCAACGTCCTGACTTTC. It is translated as CSARGSGANVLTF.

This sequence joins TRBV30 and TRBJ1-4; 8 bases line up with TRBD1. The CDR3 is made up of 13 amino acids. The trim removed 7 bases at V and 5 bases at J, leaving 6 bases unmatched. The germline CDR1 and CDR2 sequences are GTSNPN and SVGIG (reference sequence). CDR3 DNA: TGTGCCTCGATACAGGGGGGAAATGAAAAACTGTTTTTT. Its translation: CASIQGGNEKLFF.

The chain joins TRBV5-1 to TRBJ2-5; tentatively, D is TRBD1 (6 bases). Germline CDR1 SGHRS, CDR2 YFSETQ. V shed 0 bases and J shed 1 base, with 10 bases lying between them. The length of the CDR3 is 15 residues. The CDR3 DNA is TGCGCCAGCAGCTTGGGCCGAGGGGGCCAAGAGACCCAGTACTTC. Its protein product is CASSLGRGGQETQYF. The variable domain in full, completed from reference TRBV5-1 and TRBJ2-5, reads KAGVTQTPRYLIKTRGQQVTLSCSPISGHRSVSWYQQTPGQGLQFLFEYFSETQRNKGNFPGRFSGRQFSNSRSEMNVSTLELGDSALYLCASSLGRGGQETQYFGPGTRLLVL.

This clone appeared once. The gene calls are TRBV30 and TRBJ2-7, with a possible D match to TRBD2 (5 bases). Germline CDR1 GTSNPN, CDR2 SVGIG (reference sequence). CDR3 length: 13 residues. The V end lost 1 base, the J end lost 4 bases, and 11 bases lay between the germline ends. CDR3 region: CAWSGLFRYEQYF. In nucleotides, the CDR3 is TGTGCCTGGAGTGGACTATTCCGATACGAGCAGTACTTC.

The CDR3 nucleotides are TGTGCCAGCAGTGAAGTAGGACTAGTGGATGAGCAGTTCTTC. Protein sequence: CASSEVGLVDEQFF. The chain employs TRBV6-1 and TRBJ2-1; TRBD2 matches at 7 bases. CDR1 and CDR2 from the germline V gene are MNHNS and SASEGT. This CDR3 is 14 amino acids long. The V and J ends lost 1 base and 8 bases, in that order; junction bases with no gene match: 5.

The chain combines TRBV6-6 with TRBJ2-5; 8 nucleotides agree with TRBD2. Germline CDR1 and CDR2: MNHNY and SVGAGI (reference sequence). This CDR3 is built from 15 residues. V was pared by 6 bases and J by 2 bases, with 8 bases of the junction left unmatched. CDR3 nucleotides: TGTGCCAGCAGCCACTCCGGGGGGGAACAAGAGACCCAGTACTTC. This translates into CASSHSGGEQETQYF.

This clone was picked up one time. The CDR3 protein is CASSLNSGRETQYF. The CDR3 bases are TGTGCCAGCAGCTTAAATTCAGGGCGAGAGACCCAGTACTTC. The chain recombines TRBV7-3 with TRBJ2-5, with a tentative D call TRBD1 (5 bases). CDR3 length: 14 residues. V was shortened by 1 base and J by 4 bases, with 10 bases between the two germline ends. Germline-derived CDR1 and CDR2 are SGHTA and FQGTGA.